The sequence of this T cell receptor beta chain was determined in a study of memory CD4+ T cells and cytomegalovirus serostatus. The sort gate was single viable CD3+CD4+CD8-CD45RO+ cells for memory CD4+ T cells. The CDR3 extends over 16 amino acids. V gave up 5 bases and J gave up 3 bases, with 19 bases separating them. Looked up from germline, CDR1 is SGHTA and CDR2 is FQGNSA. Assay used: immunoSEQ multiplex PCR; TCRdb lists only in-frame clones, some missing. The repertoire holds 50,000 or so clones, 65% to 80% seen once, with about 1.4% in the top ten. Sequencing input: memory CD4+ T cells from blood. This sequence joins TRBV7-2 and TRBJ1-1; D is unresolved. The source of this sequence is an adult in good health and CMV-seropositive. The CDR3 bases are TGTGCCAGCAGCCTAATGGGTGCTCTCGGGGACACTGAAGCTTTCTTT. It yields the protein CASSLMGALGDTEAFF. Combining the CDR3 with reference TRBV7-2 and TRBJ1-1 gives the whole variable domain GAGVSQSPSNKVTEKGKDVELRCDPISGHTALYWYRQSLGQGLEFLIYFQGNSAPDKSGLPSDRFSAERTGGSVSTLTIQRTQQEDSAVYLCASSLMGALGDTEAFFGQGTRLTVV.